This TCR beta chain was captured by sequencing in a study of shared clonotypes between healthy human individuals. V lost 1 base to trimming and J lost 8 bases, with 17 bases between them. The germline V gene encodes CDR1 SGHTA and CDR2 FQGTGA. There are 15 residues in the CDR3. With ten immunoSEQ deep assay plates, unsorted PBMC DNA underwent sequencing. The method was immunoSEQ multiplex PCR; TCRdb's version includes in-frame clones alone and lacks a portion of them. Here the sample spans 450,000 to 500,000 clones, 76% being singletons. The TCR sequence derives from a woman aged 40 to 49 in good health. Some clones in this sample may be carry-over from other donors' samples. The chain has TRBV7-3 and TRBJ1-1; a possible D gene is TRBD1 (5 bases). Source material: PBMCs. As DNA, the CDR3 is TGTGCCAGCAGCTTAAGGATGGGCACAGCAGGGGAAGCTTTCTTT. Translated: CASSLRMGTAGEAFF.